Detailed here is one TCR beta chain. What it binds is not known. This record comes from a study of cytomegalovirus exposure and HLA in healthy donors. With 60 Vbeta and 13 Jbeta primers, the PCR was carried out. Clones were read by immunoSEQ multiplex PCR, and TCRdb kept only the in-frame ones, dropping some. The sample has about 180,000 clones, around 81% seen once. Looked up from germline, CDR1 is SGHNT and CDR2 is YYREEE (reference sequence). V dropped 4 bases and J dropped 5 bases, with 16 bases sitting between them. The CDR3 is 15 amino acids. Study-wide results and limits: Per a later analysis, HLA-associated TCR beta chains showed more clonal expansion than other, equally common TCR beta chains. The authors enumerated over 150 TCR beta chains as linked to cytomegalovirus. Per published reports, the classifier diagnosed cytomegalovirus status with high specificity and sensitivity. In vitro assays verified that three CMV-associated chains recognized CMV antigens specifically.

The chain links TRBV5-4 to TRBJ2-1, with D tentatively TRBD2 (6 bases). The sample was PBMCs. The sequence was obtained from a man in his forties in good health and CMV-seronegative. The CDR3 is CASSISQRVDNEQFF. In DNA, the CDR3 is TGTGCCAGCAGCATCTCCCAGCGGGTCGACAATGAGCAGTTCTTC.